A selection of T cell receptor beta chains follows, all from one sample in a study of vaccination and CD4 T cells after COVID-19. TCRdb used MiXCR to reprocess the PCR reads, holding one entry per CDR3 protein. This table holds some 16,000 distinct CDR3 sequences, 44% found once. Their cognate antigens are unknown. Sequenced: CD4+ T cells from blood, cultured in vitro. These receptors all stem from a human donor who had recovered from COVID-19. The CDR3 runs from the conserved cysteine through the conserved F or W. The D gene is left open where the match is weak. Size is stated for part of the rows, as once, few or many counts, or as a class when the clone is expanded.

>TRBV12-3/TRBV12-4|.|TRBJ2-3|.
CASSLSSRARVDTQYF
TGTGCCAGCAGTCTTTCCTCCCGGGCGCGGGTAGATACGCAGTATTTT
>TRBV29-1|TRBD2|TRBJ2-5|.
CSARDGLVVPQYF
TGCAGCGCTAGAGACGGACTAGTGGTCCCCCAGTACTTC
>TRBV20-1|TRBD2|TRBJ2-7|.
CSARGLAGWAHEQYF
TGCAGTGCTAGAGGACTAGCGGGATGGGCCCACGAGCAGTACTTC
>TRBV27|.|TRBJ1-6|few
CASSPRAGGEDSPLHF
TGTGCCAGCAGTCCCCGAGCCGGGGGCGAGGATTCACCCCTCCACTTT
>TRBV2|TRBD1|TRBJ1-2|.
CASSGDRGSNYGYTF
TGTGCCAGCAGCGGGGACAGGGGGAGTAACTATGGCTACACCTTC
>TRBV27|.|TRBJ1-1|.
CASSLRTLTGSTEAFF
TGTGCCAGCAGTTTACGGACTTTAACAGGGAGCACTGAAGCTTTCTTT
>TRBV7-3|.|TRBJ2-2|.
CASSPRNTGELFF
TGTGCCAGCAGCCCGCGAAACACCGGGGAGCTGTTTTTT
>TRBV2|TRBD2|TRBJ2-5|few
CASIPGLAGETQYF
TGTGCCAGCATCCCCGGACTAGCGGGAGAGACCCAGTACTTC
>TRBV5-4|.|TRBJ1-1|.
CASSPRSGLAEAFF
TGTGCCAGCAGCCCGAGGTCCGGGTTGGCTGAAGCTTTCTTT
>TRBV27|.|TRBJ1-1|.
CASSPWGVRRRRTEAFF
TGTGCCAGCAGTCCCTGGGGGGTCAGGAGACGCCGAACTGAAGCTTTCTTT
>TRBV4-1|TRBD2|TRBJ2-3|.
CASSQAALGLAVSTDTQYF
TGCGCCAGCAGCCAAGCCGCGCTGGGACTAGCGGTAAGCACAGATACGCAGTATTTT
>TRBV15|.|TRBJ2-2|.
CATSNPAQSGELFF
TGTGCCACCAGCAACCCAGCTCAGTCCGGGGAGCTGTTTTTT
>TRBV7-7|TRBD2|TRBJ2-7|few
CASSLPLLAGVDEQYF
TGTGCCAGCAGCTTACCTCTACTAGCGGGAGTGGACGAGCAGTACTTC
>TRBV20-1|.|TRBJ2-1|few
CSAILWGEQFF
TGCAGTGCTATTCTTTGGGGCGAGCAGTTCTTC
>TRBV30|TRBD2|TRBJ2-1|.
CAWSTRTSWANEQFF
TGTGCCTGGAGTACTCGGACTAGCTGGGCCAATGAGCAGTTCTTC
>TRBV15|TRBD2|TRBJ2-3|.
CATSRKTSGRGSTDTQYF
TGTGCCACCAGCCGAAAGACTAGCGGTAGGGGTAGCACAGATACGCAGTATTTT
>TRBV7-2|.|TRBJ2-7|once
CASSSLARITYEQYF
TGTGCCAGCAGCTCGCTAGCGCGTATAACCTACGAGCAGTACTTC